What follows describes a single TCR beta chain. This clone was picked up a small number of times. Its binding antigen is unknown. This receptor is murine, so its gene names and germline sequences reflect the mouse genome. The read gets to within 4 residues of the CDR3 end, and the germline J gene fills in the rest. The library was produced with the immunoSEQ multiplex PCR assay. For TCR sequencing, RNA was extracted from every sample and reverse transcribed into cDNA to serve as template. First-strand cDNA was synthesized with SuperScript III using a 2:1 mix of oligo-dT and random hexamers. A synthetic immune receptor repertoire was used to gauge amplification bias, and whatever bias remained was removed computationally. Libraries were sequenced on Illumina HiSeq with 60 bp reads covering the CDR3, read from J toward V. The original methods were these. Raw reads were preprocessed to remove errors, and CDR3 was defined according to IMGT conventions as the region from the conserved cysteine to phenylalanine. Clonality was calculated as 1 minus Shannon entropy normalized by log2 of the number of productive unique TCRs. Whether scalp clones were CD4 or CD8 was inferred by matching scalp TCRbeta sequences against CD4 and CD8 repertoires sorted from blood. Drawn from immuneACCESS, this table holds only the in-frame rearrangements with V and J called that TCRdb kept. Clones are partly lost; checked studies trace under half to an unresolved V gene and leave the rest unexplained. D and trimming come from the DNA, and the V and J calls and clone size come from that table. The table for this sample lists 290,000 or so clones, none of them counted only once. 1.2% of the sample goes to the ten largest clones.

The sample belongs to a study of CD8+ T cells in alopecia areata (dated by TCRdb to about 2018). General notes on the study: Female C3H/HeJ recipients, roughly 6-10 weeks old, were grafted with skin from C3H/HeJ donors with spontaneous alopecia (6-12 months old). High-throughput TCRbeta sequencing was used to examine T cell clonal expansion in alopecia areata in both the C3H/HeJ mouse model and human patients. Scalp clonality was compared across normal scalp (n=4), patchy alopecia areata scalp (n=8), and alopecia totalis/universalis scalp (n=8). immunoSEQ multiplex PCR using 35 Vbeta forward primers and 13 Jbeta reverse primers was used to amplify TCRbeta CDR3 regions. Scalp tissue and sorted CD4+ and CD8+ peripheral blood T cells from patchy and totalis/universalis alopecia areata patients and from healthy controls were covered by human TCRbeta sequencing. RNA was extracted with the PAXgene miRNA kit for fixed scalp, the miRNeasy kit for PBMCs, and the RNeasy kit for mouse skin. The paper's findings and limits, for the study overall: Scalp TCR repertoire analysis is complicated because resident alphabeta T cells in normal human skin are also sequenced, whereas mouse skin is dominated by gammadelta T cells. Higher clonality and more expanded CD8+ clones were observed in lesional scalp than in normal scalp, particularly in alopecia totalis/universalis, a finding suggestive of antigenic drive. Shared TCR sequences between patients were less evident than in mice, which may be partly attributable to HLA diversity in the patient population.

Cells from mouse cutaneous lymph nodes were pooled, stained for CD4, CD8alpha, NKG2D, NKG2ACE and other markers, and then sorted on a BD Influx. V loses 0 bases, J loses 4 bases, and the germline ends lie 13 bases apart. CDR1 and CDR2 (NNHNN, SYGAGS) derive from the germline V gene (reference sequence). The CDR3 has 15 amino acids, counting the end cysteine and phenylalanine. Of the CDR3's DNA, 33 bases were read; they are in frame from base 1. The clonotype was recovered from a C3H/HeJ mouse with alopecia areata. In terms of MHC, this strain is H2-k. The sample consisted of CD4+ T cells sorted from a lymph node. The sequence joins TRBV13-2 to TRBJ1-2; TRBD1 could be the D gene, as 6 bases match. CDR3 DNA (partial): TGTGCCAGCGGTGATGCGACAGGAGGCGGCTCC. It codes for CASGDATGGGS. Given in full, the CDR3 is CASGDATGGGSDYTF.